The subject of this entry is one T cell receptor beta chain. This entry belongs to a study of Tregs in tolerant kidney transplant recipients. V gave up 8 bases and J gave up 6 bases, with 11 bases separating them. Germline lookup yields CDR1 MNHEY and CDR2 SVGAGI. The CDR3 loop spans 11 amino acids. TCRdb's copy holds only in-frame clones and misses some; the assay was immunoSEQ multiplex PCR. The sample lists hundreds of thousands of clones; more than 65% were seen once. This TCR was sampled from a human donor in good health. This chain connects TRBV6-5 to TRBJ2-7; D is possibly TRBD2 (6 bases). Sequencing input: CD4+ T cells from blood. The CDR3 loop is CASHGGVEQYF. As DNA, the CDR3 is TGTGCCAGCCATGGCGGGGTCGAGCAGTACTTC.